The rows below give T cell receptor beta chains drawn from one sample of a study of shared clonotypes between healthy human individuals. Generated by immunoSEQ multiplex PCR, the TCRdb table keeps only in-frame clones and is missing some. In the table there are over a million clones, approximately 80% of which are singletons. Sequenced input: memory CD4+ T cells from PBMCs. The receptors were sampled from a man aged 18-30 years in good health. Some clones in this sample may be carry-over from other donors' samples. The CDR3 runs from the conserved cysteine through the conserved F or W. The D gene is left open where the match is weak. Expanded clones are given a class, and other clones once, few, many or no size at all.

d_call	v_call	j_call	clone_size	cdr3_nt	cdr3_aa
TRBD1	TRBV9	TRBJ1-4	.	TGTGCCAGCAGCGTAGTCGGACAGGCTAATGAAAAACTGTTTTTT	CASSVVGQANEKLFF
TRBD1	TRBV6-5	TRBJ1-5	.	TGTGCCAGCAGTTACTCGGGACAGGGGGGAGATCAGCCCCAGCATTTT	CASSYSGQGGDQPQHF
TRBD2	TRBV7-2	TRBJ2-7	.	TGTGCCAGCAGTTCCCGGACAGGGACTAGCGGGAGCCTCCTCGAGCAGTACTTC	CASSSRTGTSGSLLEQYF
TRBD2	TRBV5-3	TRBJ2-7	.	TGTGCCAGAAGGCGTCCGGGACTAGCGGTGTACGAGCAGTACTTC	CARRRPGLAVYEQYF
.	TRBV5-1	TRBJ1-2	.	TGCGCCAGCAGCTTGGCACAGGGTAGCTATGGCTACACCTTC	CASSLAQGSYGYTF
TRBD2	TRBV5-1	TRBJ2-3	few	TGCGCCAGCAGCTTGACTAGCGGGAGAGGAGATACGCAGTATTTT	CASSLTSGRGDTQYF
TRBD1	TRBV5-1	TRBJ2-1	.	TGCGCCAGCAGCTGGCAGGGACAGCCCAACAATGAGCAGTTCTTC	CASSWQGQPNNEQFF
.	TRBV4-3	TRBJ2-5	once	TGCGCCAGCAGCCCCCGGCCCAGTTCTTGGGAGACCCAGTACTTC	CASSPRPSSWETQYF
TRBD1	TRBV5-1	TRBJ2-5	.	TGCGCCAGCAGCCGAGATCCAGGACAGGTCTCGGAGACCCAGTACTTC	CASSRDPGQVSETQYF
.	TRBV14	TRBJ2-7	.	TGTGCCAGCAGCCGCACTGACTACGAGCAGTACTTC	CASSRTDYEQYF
.	TRBV11-2	TRBJ2-7	many	TGTGCCAGCAGCCTCGGTCCAGGTCCTGCCTACGAGCAGTACTTC	CASSLGPGPAYEQYF